This T cell receptor (beta chain) was sequenced in a study of CD8+ T cells in alopecia areata (dated by TCRdb to between 2017 and 2018). General notes on the study: Treated patients were enrolled in an open-label pilot trial of oral tofacitinib at 5 to 10 mg twice daily for moderate-to-severe alopecia areata. Patients on tofacitinib were biopsied at baseline and after 4 and 24 weeks of treatment, and several of the patients also had a later scalp biopsy. immunoSEQ multiplex PCR using 35 Vbeta forward primers and 13 Jbeta reverse primers was used to amplify TCRbeta CDR3 regions. Scalp clonality was compared across normal scalp (n=4), patchy alopecia areata scalp (n=8), and alopecia totalis/universalis scalp (n=8). RNA came from the PAXgene miRNA kit for fixed scalp, the miRNeasy kit for PBMCs, and the RNeasy kit for mouse skin. High-throughput TCRbeta sequencing was used to examine T cell clonal expansion in alopecia areata in both the C3H/HeJ mouse model and human patients. Patients received tofacitinib for 6 to 18 months and were then followed off drug for 6 months to check for delayed response and recurrence. Scalp tissue and sorted CD4+ and CD8+ peripheral blood T cells from patchy and totalis/universalis alopecia areata patients and from healthy controls were covered by human TCRbeta sequencing.

The time point label here, explained by the study, means: baseline before oral tofacitinib. Peripheral blood and lesional scalp punch biopsies were obtained from patients with alopecia areata. PBMCs were isolated by density centrifugation and stained for CD3, CD4 and CD8, and CD4+ and CD8+ T cells were sorted on a FACSAria. The library was obtained by the immunoSEQ multiplex PCR assay. For TCR sequencing, RNA was extracted from every sample and reverse transcribed into cDNA to serve as template. SuperScript III was used to make first-strand cDNA, primed with a 2:1 mix of oligo-dT and random hexamers. A synthetic immune receptor repertoire was used to assess amplification bias, and residual bias was removed computationally. Per the authors' processing: Raw reads were preprocessed for error removal, and CDR3 was defined according to IMGT conventions as running from the conserved cysteine to phenylalanine. Clonality was calculated as 1 minus Shannon entropy normalized by log2 of the number of productive unique TCRs. Whether each scalp clone was CD4 or CD8 was inferred by checking scalp TCRbeta sequences against the CD4 and CD8 repertoires from sorted blood. TCRdb holds this immuneACCESS table with in-frame rearrangements only. Some clones are missing; in checked studies, unresolved V genes explain under half, and the rest has no known cause. The DNA was the basis for D and trimming; V, J and clone size are from that table. The sample data list 250,000 or so clones, and roughly two thirds of these were observed just once. The top ten clones comprise approximately 1.2% of the sample.

What the work shows at the level of the full study, not this receptor alone: Shared TCR sequences between patients were less evident than in mice, which may be partly attributable to HLA diversity in the patient population. Lesional scalp, especially in alopecia totalis/universalis, showed higher clonality and more expanded CD8+ clones than normal scalp, suggesting antigenic drive. Unlike mouse skin, where gammadelta T cells dominate, normal human skin contains resident alphabeta T cells that get sequenced too, which complicates analysis of the scalp TCR repertoire.

V is cut by 4 bases and J by 7 bases, and the space between the germline ends is 16 bases. The CDR3 measures 14 amino acids from cysteine to phenylalanine. Kept here is only the CDR3 DNA, which spans 42 bases and is read in frame from base 1. CDR1 and CDR2, per the germline V gene, are LGHNA and YNFKEQ. About this clone: The specificity of this receptor is unknown. Qualities for individual bases were not recorded, and no much larger clone is one base off.

The sample was CD4+ T cells sorted from blood, taken at week 0. The sequence came from a human donor with alopecia areata. The chain is assembled from TRBV4-2 and TRBJ2-5, with TRBD1 perhaps the D gene, on 5 matching bases. CDR3 reads: CASSPEIGRGTQYF. The nucleotide sequence reads TGTGCCAGCAGCCCCGAGATTGGAAGGGGGACCCAGTACTTC.